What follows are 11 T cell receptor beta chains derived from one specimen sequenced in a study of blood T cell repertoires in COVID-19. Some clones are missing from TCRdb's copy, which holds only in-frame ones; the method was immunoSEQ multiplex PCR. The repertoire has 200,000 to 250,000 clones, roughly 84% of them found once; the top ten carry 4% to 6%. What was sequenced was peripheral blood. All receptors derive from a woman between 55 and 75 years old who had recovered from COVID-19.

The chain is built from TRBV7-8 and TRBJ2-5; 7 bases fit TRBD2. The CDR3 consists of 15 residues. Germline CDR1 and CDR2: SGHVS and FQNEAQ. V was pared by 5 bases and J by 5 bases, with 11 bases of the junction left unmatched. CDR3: CASSPGLVGGETQYF. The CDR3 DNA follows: TGTGCCAGCAGCCCCGGACTAGTGGGCGGGGAGACCCAGTACTTC.

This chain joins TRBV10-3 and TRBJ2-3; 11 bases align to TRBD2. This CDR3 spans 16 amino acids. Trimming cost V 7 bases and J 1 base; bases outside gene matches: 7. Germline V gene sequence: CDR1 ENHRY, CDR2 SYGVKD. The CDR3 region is CAIMGPTSGGTDTQYF. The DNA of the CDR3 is TGTGCCATCATGGGACCGACTAGCGGGGGCACAGATACGCAGTATTTT.

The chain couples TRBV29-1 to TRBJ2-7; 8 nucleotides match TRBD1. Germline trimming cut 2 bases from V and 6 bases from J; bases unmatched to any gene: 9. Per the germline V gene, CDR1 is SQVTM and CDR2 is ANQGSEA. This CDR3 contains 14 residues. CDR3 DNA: TGCAGCGTTGAATATACGGGCAGGGGGCGCGAGCAGTACTTC. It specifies CSVEYTGRGREQYF.

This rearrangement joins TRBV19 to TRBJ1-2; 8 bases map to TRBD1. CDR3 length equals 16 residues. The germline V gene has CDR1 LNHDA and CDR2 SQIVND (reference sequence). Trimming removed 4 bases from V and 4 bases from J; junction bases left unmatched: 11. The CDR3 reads CASSTPPGQDGYGYTF. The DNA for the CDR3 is TGTGCCAGTAGTACTCCACCGGGACAGGATGGCTATGGCTACACCTTC.

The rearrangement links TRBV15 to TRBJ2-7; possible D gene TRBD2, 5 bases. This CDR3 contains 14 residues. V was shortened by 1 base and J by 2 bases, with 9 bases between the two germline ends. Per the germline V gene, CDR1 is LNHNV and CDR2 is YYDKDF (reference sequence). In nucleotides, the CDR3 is TGTGCCACCAGCAGAGCCGGGGTAACCTACGAGCAGTACTTC. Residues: CATSRAGVTYEQYF.

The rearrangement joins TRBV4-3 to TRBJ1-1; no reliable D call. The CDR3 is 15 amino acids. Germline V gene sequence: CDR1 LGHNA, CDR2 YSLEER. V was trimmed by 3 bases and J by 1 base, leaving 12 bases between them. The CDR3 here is CASSQALTGNTEAFF. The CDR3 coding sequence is TGCGCCAGCAGCCAGGCCTTGACGGGGAACACTGAAGCTTTCTTT.

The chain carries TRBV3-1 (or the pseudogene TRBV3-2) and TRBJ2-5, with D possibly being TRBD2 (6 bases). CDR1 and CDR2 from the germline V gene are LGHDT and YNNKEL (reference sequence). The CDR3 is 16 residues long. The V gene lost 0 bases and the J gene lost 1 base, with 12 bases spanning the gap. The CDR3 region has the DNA TGTGCCAGCAGCCAAGAGAGGAGGGGATCCCAAGAGACCCAGTACTTC. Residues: CASSQERRGSQETQYF.

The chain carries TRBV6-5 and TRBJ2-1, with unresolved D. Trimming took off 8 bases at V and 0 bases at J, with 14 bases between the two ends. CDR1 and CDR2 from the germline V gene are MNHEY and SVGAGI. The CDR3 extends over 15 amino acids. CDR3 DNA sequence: TGTGCCAGCGTCGCGCGCGAAAGCTCCTACAATGAGCAGTTCTTC. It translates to CASVARESSYNEQFF.

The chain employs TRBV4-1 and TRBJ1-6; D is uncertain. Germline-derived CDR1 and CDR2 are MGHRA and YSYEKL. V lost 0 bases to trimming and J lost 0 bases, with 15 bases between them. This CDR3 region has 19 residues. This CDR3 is CASSQDPPWAGSYNSPLHF. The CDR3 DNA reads TGCGCCAGCAGCCAAGATCCGCCATGGGCGGGCTCCTATAATTCACCCCTCCACTTT.

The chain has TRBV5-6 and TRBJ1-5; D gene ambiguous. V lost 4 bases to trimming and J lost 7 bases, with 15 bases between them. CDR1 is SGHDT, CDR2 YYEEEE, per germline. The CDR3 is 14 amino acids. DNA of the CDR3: TGTGCCAGCAGCGAATCAGGAGGTATACAGCCCCAGCATTTT. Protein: CASSESGGIQPQHF.

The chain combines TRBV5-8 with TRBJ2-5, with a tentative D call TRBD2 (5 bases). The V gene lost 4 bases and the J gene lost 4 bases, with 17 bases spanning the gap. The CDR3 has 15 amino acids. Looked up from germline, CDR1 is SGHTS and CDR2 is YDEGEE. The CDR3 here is CASSTGVAERETQYF. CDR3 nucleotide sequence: TGTGCCAGCAGCACCGGGGTCGCCGAGAGAGAGACCCAGTACTTC.